The subject of this entry is one TCR beta chain. This record comes from a study of shared clonotypes between healthy human individuals. Some clones are missing from TCRdb's copy, which holds only in-frame ones; the method was immunoSEQ multiplex PCR. The table records some 550,000 clones, around 97% of them present only once. The source of this sequence is a woman in her twenties or thirties in good health. The source material was naive CD4+ T cells sorted from blood. Subset reported: CD45RA+ positively selected.

The CDR3 DNA is TGTGCCAGTAGTTTGGGGACTAGCGGGGGTTTAATCCGGTATTTT. Translating gives CASSLGTSGGLIRYF. This chain joins TRBV19 and TRBJ2-3; TRBD2 matches 14 bases. This CDR3 contains 15 residues. Germline V gene lookup returns CDR1 LNHDA and CDR2 SQIVND (reference sequence). V was clipped by 5 bases and J by 14 bases; unmatched bases: 12.